The 22 T cell receptor beta chains given below trace back to one sample, sequenced in a study of T cell repertoires in cytomegalovirus infection. Which antigens these TCRs recognize remains unknown. TCRdb ran MiXCR on the reads and lists one entry per CDR3 protein. Among under 120,000 distinct CDR3 sequences listed, less than 55% were seen once. The sample here was CD8+ T cells from cultured PBMCs, taken from culture after CMV antigen stimulation. Every receptor here comes from a human donor in good health (CMV status not recorded). Some clones in this sample may be carry-over from other donors' samples.

V is TRBV7-2 and J is TRBJ2-2, with D unclear. The CDR3 is 13 residues long. Trimming took 5 bases from V and 4 from J, leaving 8 bases between them. Germline V gene lookup returns CDR1 SGHTA and CDR2 FQGNSA. The CDR3 DNA is TGTGCCAGCAGCCCGCTCGGCACCGGGGAGCTGTTTTTT. Translated, it gives CASSPLGTGELFF. Together with reference TRBV7-2 and TRBJ2-2, the CDR3 gives the full variable domain: GAGVSQSPSNKVTEKGKDVELRCDPISGHTALYWYRQSLGQGLEFLIYFQGNSAPDKSGLPSDRFSAERTGGSVSTLTIQRTQQEDSAVYLCASSPLGTGELFFGEGSRLTVL.

This clonotype was detected a few times. The rearrangement links TRBV29-1 to TRBJ1-3; D gene unclear. The CDR3 runs 10 residues. V lost 7 bases, J lost 4 bases, and 5 bases lay in between. Germline CDR1 SQVTM, CDR2 ANQGSEA. The CDR3 spells CSAGGNTIYF. As DNA, the CDR3 is TGCAGCGCAGGAGGAAACACCATATATTTT.

This rearrangement joins TRBV4-1 to TRBJ1-6, with TRBD1 identical over 8 bases. The J segment lost 10 bases and the V segment lost 7 bases, leaving 9 bases of the junction unmatched. CDR1 MGHRA and CDR2 YSYEKL come from the germline V gene. The CDR3 has 14 residues. CDR3 in DNA: TGCGCCAGCACGGGGAGGACAGGGTGGTCACCCCTCCACTTT. It yields the protein CASTGRTGWSPLHF.

This clonotype was counted at least ten times. V usage is TRBV28 and J usage is TRBJ2-1; 10 nucleotides match TRBD2. The CDR3 extends over 14 amino acids. V trimming: 5 bases; J trimming: 4 bases; junction bases outside the gene matches: 2. CDR1 is MDHEN, CDR2 SYDVKM, per germline. The CDR3 sequence: CASSLAGDYNEQFF. CDR3 DNA sequence: TGTGCCAGCAGTCTAGCGGGGGATTACAATGAGCAGTTCTTC.

This clonotype has a single count. The rearrangement uses TRBV7-2 and TRBJ2-3, with 10 bases identical to TRBD2. This CDR3 contains 16 residues. Germline CDR1 reads SGHTA; CDR2 reads FQGNSA. Germline trimming cut 5 bases from V and 2 bases from J; bases unmatched to any gene: 7. CDR3 coding DNA: TGTGCCAGCAGCCTAATAGCGGGGGGTAACACAGATACGCAGTATTTT. Translating it yields CASSLIAGGNTDTQYF.

This clonotype has just a few counts. Here the CDR3 DNA reads TGTGCCAGCAGCTCCTCCCGGACTAGCGGCACAGATACGCAGTATTTT. It codes for CASSSSRTSGTDTQYF. The rearrangement uses TRBV11-3 and TRBJ2-3, with TRBD2 matching 9 bases. CDR1 is SGHNT, CDR2 YENEEA, per germline. The V segment lost 4 bases and the J segment 1 base; nucleotides outside the gene matches: 6. The CDR3 loop spans 16 amino acids. Complete variable domain (other parts from reference TRBV11-3 and TRBJ2-3): EAGVVQSPRYKIIEKKQPVAFWCNPISGHNTLYWYLQNLGQGPELLIRYENEEAVDDSQLPKDRFSAERLKGVDSTLKIQPAELGDSAVYLCASSSSRTSGTDTQYFGPGTRLTVL.

The CDR3 DNA sequence: TGCGCCAGCAGCCAAGTTGACCCTAGCGGGGGGCCCACAGATACGCAGTATTTT. It yields the protein CASSQVDPSGGPTDTQYF. This chain joins TRBV4-3 and TRBJ2-3, with 11 bases aligning to TRBD2. Germline trimming cut 1 base from V and 2 bases from J; bases unmatched to any gene: 8. CDR1 LGHNA and CDR2 YSLEER come from the germline V gene. This CDR3 region has 18 residues.

This clonotype was detected ten times or more. V is TRBV6-1 and J is TRBJ2-3; possibly TRBD1 for D (5 bases). In germline, CDR1 is MNHNS, CDR2 SASEGT. CDR3 length: 15 amino acids. V was shortened by 2 bases and J by 3 bases, with 12 bases between the two germline ends. The CDR3 spells CASSEQQVRTDTQYF. CDR3 nucleotide sequence: TGTGCCAGCAGTGAACAACAGGTGAGGACAGATACGCAGTATTTT.

The CDR3 DNA follows: TGTGCCAGTAGTAACGGGGCAGACTACGAGCAGTACTTC. Its translation: CASSNGADYEQYF. The rearrangement links TRBV19 to TRBJ2-7; D may correspond to TRBD1 or TRBD2 (5 bases each). This CDR3 has 13 residues. The V and J ends lost 4 bases and 3 bases respectively, with 10 bases between them. CDR1 and CDR2 from the germline V gene are LNHDA and SQIVND (reference sequence).

The chain has TRBV5-4 and TRBJ2-1, with TRBD1 identical over 9 bases. Germline CDR1 is SGHNT and CDR2 is YYREEE (reference sequence). J was trimmed by 7 bases and V by 0 bases; bases with no gene match: 8. The CDR3 length is 16 residues. CDR3 residues: CASSLAGTGRENEQFF. In nucleotides, the CDR3 is TGTGCCAGCAGCTTGGCCGGGACAGGGCGCGAGAATGAGCAGTTCTTC.

The chain is built from TRBV20-1 and TRBJ2-2; no clear D gene. Germline V CDR1 and CDR2: DFQATT, SNEGSKA (reference sequence). Trimming removed 1 base at V and 6 bases at J, with 9 bases between. CDR3 length: 13 amino acids. The CDR3 protein is CSARGLGSGELFF. The CDR3 DNA reads TGCAGTGCTAGAGGTCTAGGATCCGGGGAGCTGTTTTTT.

This clonotype was counted a few times. The chain combines TRBV7-6 with TRBJ1-1; possible D gene TRBD1, 5 bases. The germline CDR1 and CDR2 sequences are SGHVS and FNYEAQ. V shed 1 base and J shed 6 bases, with 12 bases lying between them. The CDR3 is 14 amino acids. CDR3 bases: TGTGCCAGCAGCTTAGGACCGGGGGTGGCTGAAGCTTTCTTT. The encoded protein is CASSLGPGVAEAFF.

For the CDR3, the DNA is TGTGCCAGCAGCTTCAGTAACACTGAAGCTTTCTTT. It is translated as CASSFSNTEAFF. The chain carries TRBV7-4 and TRBJ1-1; D gene ambiguous. The germline V gene encodes CDR1 SGHVT and CDR2 SQSDAQ. With 3 bases removed from V and 2 bases from J, the gap between germline ends came to 4 bases. CDR3 length: 12 amino acids.

This clonotype has only a few counts. The chain links TRBV19 to TRBJ1-2, with TRBD1 matching 8 bases. Germline CDR1 and CDR2: LNHDA and SQIVND (reference sequence). The V segment lost 5 bases and the J segment 7 bases; nucleotides outside the gene matches: 12. This CDR3 is built from 15 residues. CDR3 amino acids: CASSPSDRDWRGYTF. CDR3 DNA: TGTGCCAGTAGTCCCTCGGACAGGGATTGGCGTGGCTACACCTTC.

This chain connects TRBV28 to TRBJ2-7, with TRBD2 as a possible D gene (5 bases). V lost 3 bases and J lost 7, with 19 bases in between. The germline V gene encodes CDR1 MDHEN and CDR2 SYDVKM. The CDR3 has 15 amino acids. DNA of the CDR3: TGTGCCAGCAGTTTTCGGGGTCTACGAGTCGTAGAGCAGTACTTC. Amino acid sequence: CASSFRGLRVVEQYF.

V and J are TRBV12-3 or TRBV12-4 and TRBJ2-2; 7 bases agree with TRBD1. The V and J ends lost 7 bases and 4 bases, in that order; junction bases with no gene match: 9. This CDR3 region has 15 residues. As DNA, the CDR3 is TGTGCCAGCATTCAGGGGCAGGGGGTCACCGGGGAGCTGTTTTTT. Residues: CASIQGQGVTGELFF.

This clonotype was recorded only once. V gene TRBV19 combines with J gene TRBJ2-1; 10 nucleotides agree with TRBD1. Trimming removed 5 bases from V and 5 bases from J; junction bases left unmatched: 9. CDR1 and CDR2 from the germline V gene are LNHDA and SQIVND (reference sequence). The CDR3 has 16 residues. The CDR3 spells CASSFGTGAINNEQFF. CDR3 DNA: TGTGCCAGTAGTTTCGGGACAGGGGCAATCAACAATGAGCAGTTCTTC.

This rearrangement joins TRBV28 to TRBJ2-2; D is possibly TRBD1 or TRBD2 (5 bases each). The germline V gene has CDR1 MDHEN and CDR2 SYDVKM. Trimming took 5 bases from V and 0 from J, leaving 13 bases between them. This CDR3 is 16 amino acids long. The CDR3 DNA sequence: TGTGCCAGCAGTCCCGGGACCGCAGCGAACACCGGGGAGCTGTTTTTT. This translates into CASSPGTAANTGELFF.

This chain joins TRBV2 and TRBJ1-4, with D hard to call. Germline CDR1 and CDR2: SNHLY and FYNNEI. The ends were cut back, 6 bases at V and 8 bases at J, with 7 bases in the middle. This CDR3 is built from 11 residues. This CDR3 is CASRDWEKLFF. Written as DNA, the CDR3 is TGTGCCAGCAGGGATTGGGAAAAACTGTTTTTT.

This clonotype turned up a few times. V is TRBV5-6 and J is TRBJ1-4; TRBD1 agrees at 7 bases. Trimming took 2 bases from V and 6 from J; bases not matched to a gene: 4. CDR1 is SGHDT, CDR2 YYEEEE, per germline. This CDR3 has 14 amino acids. The CDR3 sequence: CASSFTGDHEKLFF. CDR3 nucleotides: TGTGCCAGCAGCTTTACAGGGGATCATGAAAAACTGTTTTTT. Using reference TRBV5-6 and TRBJ1-4 for the parts outside the CDR3, the full variable domain is DAGVTQSPTHLIKTRGQQVTLRCSPKSGHDTVSWYQQALGQGPQFIFQYYEEEERQRGNFPDRFSGHQFPNYSSELNVNALLLGDSALYLCASSFTGDHEKLFFGSGTQLSVL.

Only a few counts were recorded for this clonotype. The rearrangement uses TRBV7-9 and TRBJ2-1; 7 bases map to TRBD2. This CDR3 comprises 15 residues. The V segment lost 5 bases and the J segment 10 bases; nucleotides outside the gene matches: 14. CDR1 SEHNR and CDR2 FQNEAQ come from the germline V gene (reference sequence). CDR3 DNA sequence: TGTGCCAGCAGCCCCCCGGGAGCGGGGTGGGAGGAGCAGTTCTTC. This translates into CASSPPGAGWEEQFF.

The chain couples TRBV6-6 to TRBJ2-2; 8 bases are a match to TRBD1. V lost 6 bases to trimming and J lost 6 bases; unmatched junction nucleotides: 6. The CDR3 is made up of 14 amino acids. In germline, CDR1 is MNHNY, CDR2 SVGAGI (reference sequence). The CDR3 here is CASRGTGHPGELFF. In DNA form, the CDR3 reads TGTGCCAGCAGGGGGACAGGTCACCCCGGGGAGCTGTTTTTT.